These 30 T cell receptor beta chains share one sample of origin, sequenced in a study of radiotherapy plus CTLA-4 blockade in lung cancer. Profiling relied on immunoSEQ multiplex PCR, and the TCRdb table lists in-frame clones only, not all of them. The sample records about 48,000 clones, 82% being singletons. This specimen consisted of peripheral blood, obtained from a patient treated with radiotherapy plus ipilimumab. These receptors came from a human donor with non-small cell lung cancer who had stable disease on radiotherapy plus ipilimumab.

The chain is built from TRBV7-2 and TRBJ1-5; D may be TRBD1 (5 bases). With 5 bases removed from V and 3 bases from J, the gap between germline ends came to 20 bases. CDR3 length: 17 amino acids. Germline loops: CDR1 SGHTA, CDR2 FQGNSA. CDR3 sequence reads: CASSRGGSGRLNQPQHF. The CDR3 DNA sequence: TGTGCCAGCAGCCGGGGTGGGTCAGGGAGGCTCAATCAGCCCCAGCATTTT.

The genes are TRBV28 and TRBJ2-1; perhaps TRBD1 as D (6 bases). Germline CDR1 is MDHEN and CDR2 is SYDVKM. The CDR3 runs 11 residues. With 6 bases removed from V and 9 bases from J, the gap between germline ends came to 9 bases. The CDR3 sequence: CASRRDIEQFF. The CDR3 bases are TGTGCCAGCAGGAGGGACATTGAGCAGTTCTTC.

In DNA, the CDR3 is TGCGCCAGCAGCCAAAACTCTTTCGGACAGGGAGAGTATGGCTACACCTTC. Protein: CASSQNSFGQGEYGYTF. V and J are TRBV4-1 and TRBJ1-2; 8 bases align to TRBD1. The length of the CDR3 is 17 residues. The J segment lost 5 bases and the V segment lost 2 bases, leaving 13 bases of the junction unmatched. CDR1 MGHRA and CDR2 YSYEKL come from the germline V gene.

The chain carries TRBV5-5 and TRBJ1-1; D not certain. Germline values: CDR1 SGHKS, CDR2 YYEKEE (reference sequence). Deletions cut 0 bases from V and 5 bases from J, with 11 bases between. This CDR3 contains 14 residues. CDR3 nucleotides: TGTGCCAGCAGCTTGGCGGGTCTTGGGACTGAAGCTTTCTTT. This codes for CASSLAGLGTEAFF.

The chain is built from TRBV5-4 and TRBJ1-2; D remains ambiguous. The V end lost 4 bases, the J end lost 4 bases, and 14 bases lay between the germline ends. The CDR3 extends over 14 amino acids. Looked up from germline, CDR1 is SGHNT and CDR2 is YYREEE (reference sequence). This CDR3 is CASSASAGFYGYTF. The CDR3 coding sequence is TGTGCCAGCAGCGCTTCAGCAGGCTTCTATGGCTACACCTTC.

The V and J genes are TRBV10-2 and TRBJ1-5, with D hard to call. The length of the CDR3 is 17 residues. The V end lost 0 bases, the J end lost 3 bases, and 15 bases lay between the germline ends. Germline CDR1 is WSHSY and CDR2 is SAAADI. The CDR3: CASSESNFRSHNQPQHF. The CDR3 DNA follows: TGCGCCAGCAGTGAGTCGAACTTCCGAAGCCACAATCAGCCCCAGCATTTT.

The chain couples TRBV5-1 to TRBJ2-1; D may be TRBD2 (5 bases). Germline CDR1 reads SGHRS; CDR2 reads YFSETQ. The CDR3 consists of 16 residues. The germline V and J ends were trimmed by 0 bases and 6 bases, with 16 bases remaining between them. The CDR3 DNA is TGCGCCAGCAGCTTGGCAAGACGGGATTGGCTCAATGAGCAGTTCTTC. Residues: CASSLARRDWLNEQFF.

The V call is TRBV6-5, the J call TRBJ1-4; 9 bases match TRBD1. The V gene end was trimmed by 0 bases and the J gene end by 5 bases; junction bases not matched to a gene: 1. This CDR3 is built from 15 residues. Germline lookup yields CDR1 MNHEY and CDR2 SVGAGI. The CDR3 spells CASSYSGQGNEKLFF. The CDR3 nucleotides read TGTGCCAGCAGTTACTCCGGACAGGGGAATGAAAAACTGTTTTTT.

The rearrangement joins TRBV2 to TRBJ2-3; 7 bases line up with TRBD2. The trim removed 6 bases at V and 5 bases at J, leaving 14 bases unmatched. Germline V gene sequence: CDR1 SNHLY, CDR2 FYNNEI. The CDR3 length is 16 residues. In DNA form, the CDR3 reads TGTGCCAGCAGCCGTCTCCTAGCGGTGGGAGGAGATACGCAGTATTTT. Its translation: CASSRLLAVGGDTQYF. The full variable domain, rest sourced from reference TRBV2 and TRBJ2-3, is EPEVTQTPSHQVTQMGQEVILRCVPISNHLYFYWYRQILGQKVEFLVSFYNNEISEKSEIFDDQFSVERPDGSNFTLKIRSTKLEDSAMYFCASSRLLAVGGDTQYFGPGTRLTVL.

The chain joins TRBV5-1 to TRBJ2-1, with D tentatively TRBD2 (6 bases). Germline values: CDR1 SGHRS, CDR2 YFSETQ. V lost 1 base, J lost 3 bases, and 11 bases lay in between. This CDR3 region has 15 residues. The CDR3 loop is CASSLSGEVYNEQFF. For the CDR3, the DNA is TGCGCCAGCAGCTTGTCGGGAGAGGTCTACAATGAGCAGTTCTTC.

CDR3 nucleotides: TGTGCCAGTAGCCCAGACAGGGCCATCTATGGCTACACCTTC. The encoded protein is CASSPDRAIYGYTF. The chain combines TRBV19 with TRBJ1-2, with TRBD1 matching over 7 bases. V lost 6 bases to trimming and J lost 4 bases; unmatched junction nucleotides: 8. The CDR3 spans 14 residues. Germline-derived CDR1 and CDR2 are LNHDA and SQIVND (reference sequence).

The V gene is TRBV5-4, the J gene TRBJ2-3; D not certain. Trimming took 0 bases from V and 5 from J, leaving 7 bases between them. Germline V gives CDR1 SGHNT, CDR2 YYREEE (reference sequence). The CDR3 totals 13 residues. The CDR3 loop reads CASSLGAEDTQYF. CDR3 coding DNA: TGTGCCAGCAGCTTGGGCGCGGAAGATACGCAGTATTTT.

The rearrangement uses TRBV29-1 and TRBJ2-3; 8 bases align to TRBD2. Germline CDR1 reads SQVTM; CDR2 reads ANQGSEA. The length of the CDR3 is 14 residues. The V segment lost 6 bases and the J segment 0 bases; nucleotides outside the gene matches: 5. The CDR3 region is CSVVTSGSTDTQYF. CDR3 DNA sequence: TGCAGCGTGGTAACTAGCGGTAGCACAGATACGCAGTATTTT.

The gene calls are TRBV5-5 and TRBJ2-7; possibly TRBD2 for D (5 bases). This CDR3 is built from 13 residues. The V gene lost 0 bases and the J gene lost 1 base, with 5 bases spanning the gap. CDR1 is SGHKS, CDR2 YYEKEE, per germline (reference sequence). The DNA for the CDR3 is TGTGCCAGCAGCTTGGCGGGATCCTACGAGCAGTACTTC. Its protein product is CASSLAGSYEQYF.

This chain joins TRBV4-3 and TRBJ2-1; D is possibly TRBD1 (6 bases). Deletions cut 4 bases from V and 1 base from J, with 14 bases between. Germline V gene sequence: CDR1 LGHNA, CDR2 YSLEER. The CDR3 contains 16 residues. CDR3 in DNA: TGCGCCAGCAGCCTATCGTTGGGGGCTTCCTACAATGAGCAGTTCTTC. It translates to CASSLSLGASYNEQFF.

The CDR3 here is CASSLQGPDTQYF. CDR3 nucleotides: TGTGCCAGCAGCTTACAGGGGCCAGATACGCAGTATTTT. The chain carries TRBV7-6 and TRBJ2-3; weak D call: TRBD1 (6 bases). Per the germline V gene, CDR1 is SGHVS and CDR2 is FNYEAQ. The V end was cut by 2 bases, the J end by 4 bases, with 7 bases between. The length of the CDR3 is 13 residues.

This clone was detected once. The chain links TRBV7-9 to TRBJ2-2; D is uncertain. V dropped 0 bases and J dropped 5 bases, with 16 bases sitting between them. The length of the CDR3 is 17 residues. Germline loops: CDR1 SEHNR, CDR2 FQNEAQ (reference sequence). Here the CDR3 reads CASSLAPFVLGTGELFF. CDR3 sequence (DNA): TGTGCCAGCAGCTTAGCGCCATTCGTCCTCGGGACCGGGGAGCTGTTTTTT. The whole variable domain, remainder taken from reference TRBV7-9 and TRBJ2-2, is DTGVSQNPRHKITKRGQNVTFRCDPISEHNRLYWYRQTLGQGPEFLTYFQNEAQLEKSRLLSDRFSAERPKGSFSTLEIQRTEQGDSAMYLCASSLAPFVLGTGELFFGEGSRLTVL.

The J gene is TRBJ1-2, the V gene TRBV10-3, with 7 bases identical to TRBD1. The CDR3 has 15 amino acids. Germline V lookup: CDR1 ENHRY, CDR2 SYGVKD. The V segment lost 1 base and the J segment 3 bases; nucleotides outside the gene matches: 5. The CDR3 loop reads CAISEYRGGDYGYTF. The CDR3 DNA reads as TGTGCCATCAGTGAGTACAGGGGCGGTGACTATGGCTACACCTTC.

The rearrangement uses TRBV7-3 and TRBJ2-1, with 11 bases matching TRBD2. CDR1 and CDR2 from the germline V gene are SGHTA and FQGTGA. With V trimmed by 3 bases and J by 12 bases, 7 bases remained unmatched. The CDR3 contains 14 residues. The CDR3 sequence is CASSFGLAGGGQFF. The CDR3 DNA reads as TGTGCCAGCAGCTTTGGTTTAGCGGGAGGGGGGCAGTTCTTC.

This chain uses TRBV7-3 with TRBJ2-3; 12 bases are shared with TRBD2. Per germline, CDR1 SGHTA and CDR2 FQGTGA. With 3 bases clipped from V and 6 bases from J, the junction kept 16 bases outside the gene matches. This CDR3 comprises 19 residues. The CDR3, as DNA: TGTGCCAGCAGCTTGCTCCCCCCCCGACTAGCGGGAGAAGGGGATACGCAGTATTTT. Amino acids: CASSLLPPRLAGEGDTQYF.

The chain is built from TRBV21-1 and TRBJ1-2; the table's TRBD1 call for D was not verified on the DNA. TRBV21-1 is deemed a pseudogene. This CDR3 has 15 residues. Written as DNA, the CDR3 is TGTGCCAGCAGCAAAGCTGGCAGGGTTTCCTATGGCTACACCTTC. Protein product: CASSKAGRVSYGYTF.

The CDR3 region has the DNA TGTGCCAGCAGCTCCCCCACTAGCGGGAGTAGCTCCTACGAGCAGTACTTC. Translating it yields CASSSPTSGSSSYEQYF. The chain carries TRBV11-1 and TRBJ2-7; 11 nucleotides match TRBD2. V lost 4 bases and J lost 0; bases outside the gene matches: 8. The CDR3 loop spans 17 amino acids. Germline CDR1 is SGHAT and CDR2 is FQDESV (reference sequence).

This chain links TRBV30 with TRBJ2-7; the match to TRBD1 covers 9 bases. The germline gives CDR1 GTSNPN, CDR2 SVGIG (reference sequence). Trimming cost V 1 base and J 4 bases; bases outside gene matches: 5. There are 14 residues in the CDR3. The CDR3 loop reads CAWSGNRGRYEQYF. CDR3 DNA sequence: TGTGCCTGGAGTGGCAACAGGGGGCGATACGAGCAGTACTTC.

The rearrangement uses TRBV7-2 and TRBJ1-2; D gene ambiguous. V lost 5 bases to trimming and J lost 2 bases, with 12 bases between them. The CDR3 loop spans 14 amino acids. Germline CDR1 SGHTA, CDR2 FQGNSA. The CDR3 bases are TGTGCCAGCAGCCCCATCCGCGGCAACTATGGCTACACCTTC. Translation gives CASSPIRGNYGYTF.

V usage is TRBV5-8 and J usage is TRBJ1-2; 7 bases fit TRBD1. The ends lost 0 bases at V and 8 bases at J; junction bases unmatched: 1. The CDR3 contains 12 residues. Germline loops: CDR1 SGHTS, CDR2 YDEGEE. The chain's CDR3 is CASSLDRGGYTF. CDR3 nucleotides: TGTGCCAGCAGCTTGGACAGGGGAGGCTACACCTTC.

The genes are TRBV5-1 and TRBJ2-7; the D gene is possibly TRBD2 (5 bases). This CDR3 has 14 residues. The germline CDR1 and CDR2 sequences are SGHRS and YFSETQ. Between the trimmed V and J ends, which lost 4 bases and 3 bases, there was a span of 14 bases. CDR3 nucleotides: TGCGCCAGCAGCCTCGACCCGGGGATCTACGAGCAGTACTTC. This codes for CASSLDPGIYEQYF.

V and J are TRBV19 and TRBJ2-7, with D possibly TRBD2 on 6 matching bases. Germline CDR1 reads LNHDA; CDR2 reads SQIVND (reference sequence). The CDR3 is 13 residues long. Trimming took off 4 bases at V and 6 bases at J, with 13 bases between the two ends. The CDR3, as DNA: TGTGCCAGTAGTAGCGGGACTCGCCTCGAGCAGTACTTC. Residues: CASSSGTRLEQYF.

The chain links TRBV7-9 to TRBJ1-4; maybe TRBD1 (5 bases). Looked up from germline, CDR1 is SEHNR and CDR2 is FQNEAQ (reference sequence). This CDR3 is 16 amino acids long. Trimming took 1 base from V and 2 from J, leaving 11 bases between them. CDR3 residues: CASSLDGGETNEKLFF. DNA for the CDR3: TGTGCCAGCAGCTTAGACGGGGGTGAGACTAATGAAAAACTGTTTTTT.

Here the CDR3 reads CASRPDSMNTEAFF. CDR3 DNA sequence: TGTGCCAGCAGACCAGACAGTATGAACACTGAAGCTTTCTTT. The chain joins TRBV7-9 to TRBJ1-1; possible D gene TRBD1, 5 bases. V was pared by 6 bases and J by 0 bases, with 11 bases between. Germline V gives CDR1 SEHNR, CDR2 FQNEAQ (reference sequence). This CDR3 has 14 amino acids.

The table lists this clone with a few counts. This chain links TRBV5-4 with TRBJ2-5; 12 bases map to TRBD1. The CDR3 loop spans 17 amino acids. Trimming at V came to 3 bases and at J to 5 bases, leaving 11 bases not matched to a gene. Germline loops: CDR1 SGHNT, CDR2 YYREEE (reference sequence). This chain's CDR3 is CASSSPGTGGGGETQYF. As DNA, the CDR3 is TGTGCCAGCAGCTCCCCCGGGACAGGGGGCGGAGGGGAGACCCAGTACTTC.